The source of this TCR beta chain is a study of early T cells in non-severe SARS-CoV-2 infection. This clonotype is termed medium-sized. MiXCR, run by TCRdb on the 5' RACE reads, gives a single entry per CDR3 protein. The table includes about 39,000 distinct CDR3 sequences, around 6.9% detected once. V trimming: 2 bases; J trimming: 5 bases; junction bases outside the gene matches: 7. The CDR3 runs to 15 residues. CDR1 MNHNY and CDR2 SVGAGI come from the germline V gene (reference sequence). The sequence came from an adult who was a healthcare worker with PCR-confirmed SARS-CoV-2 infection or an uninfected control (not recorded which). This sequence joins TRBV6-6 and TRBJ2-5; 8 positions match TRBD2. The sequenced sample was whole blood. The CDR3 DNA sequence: TGTGCCAGCAGTTACGTAAGGACTAGCAGGGAGACCCAGTACTTC. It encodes CASSYVRTSRETQYF.